This is a list of T cell receptor beta chains from one sample in a study of blood T cell repertoires in COVID-19. The table came from immunoSEQ multiplex PCR; TCRdb's copy has only in-frame clones and leaves some out. The sample holds fewer than 200,000 clones, roughly 88% seen once. Source material: peripheral blood. The receptors here all came from an elderly woman with acute or convalescent COVID-19. The CDR3 runs from the conserved cysteine through the conserved F or W. The order of the fields is D gene, V gene, clone size, J gene, CDR3 DNA, CDR3 protein. A D gene is named only where the DNA matches it firmly. Clone size appears in some rows only: once, few, many, or a class for an expanded clone.

>-|TRBV10-1|-|TRBJ1-1
TGCGCCAGCAGTACCCGGGAGAACACTGAAGCTTTCTTT
CASSTRENTEAFF
>TRBD1|TRBV6-5|-|TRBJ2-7
TGTGCCAGCAGCCGGACAGGGTTCGAGCAGTACTTC
CASSRTGFEQYF
>TRBD1|TRBV7-2|-|TRBJ1-5
TGTGCCAGCAGCCCCGGACAGGGTTATCAGCCCCAGCATTTT
CASSPGQGYQPQHF
>TRBD1|TRBV7-8|-|TRBJ1-2
TGTGCCAGCAGCCTGGGACAGGCGAACTTAGGCTACACCTTC
CASSLGQANLGYTF
>-|TRBV5-1|-|TRBJ2-3
TGCGCCAGCAGCTTGGTACTGAGCCAAGACACAGATACGCAGTATTTT
CASSLVLSQDTDTQYF
>-|TRBV6-5|-|TRBJ2-1
TGTGCCAGCAGGGGAGCTACTAGCCATGAGCAGTTCTTC
CASRGATSHEQFF
>TRBD1|TRBV5-1|-|TRBJ2-7
TGCGCCAGCAGCTTTACAGGGGAGCACGAGCAGTACTTC
CASSFTGEHEQYF
>-|TRBV6-5|-|TRBJ1-4
TGTGCCAGCAGTTACAGAGAAAATGAAAAACTGTTTTTT
CASSYRENEKLFF
>-|TRBV6-5|-|TRBJ2-5
TGTGCCAGCAGTTACGGATTAAGGGGGGAGACCCAGTACTTC
CASSYGLRGETQYF
>-|TRBV6-6|few|TRBJ2-3
TGTGCCAGCAGCTATTTGGGGCCAGATACGCAGTATTTT
CASSYLGPDTQYF
>-|TRBV6-1|-|TRBJ1-1
TGTGCCAGCAGTGAACTAGCTAACACTGAAGCTTTCTTT
CASSELANTEAFF
>-|TRBV5-1|-|TRBJ1-4
TGCGCCAGCAGCGGGGGGACGGACGCGGCTAATGAAAAACTGTTTTTT
CASSGGTDAANEKLFF
>-|TRBV6-6|-|TRBJ1-1
TGTGCCAGCACCGGTACGGTGAACACTGAAGCTTTCTTT
CASTGTVNTEAFF
>-|TRBV5-5|-|TRBJ2-3
TGTGCCAGCAGCTCTTTACTCACAGGGACAGATACGCAGTATTTT
CASSSLLTGTDTQYF
>TRBD1|TRBV18|-|TRBJ1-4
TGTGCCAGCTCACCACGACAGGGGGATGAAAAACTGTTTTTT
CASSPRQGDEKLFF